One sample yielded the 18 T cell receptor beta chains listed below, sequenced in a study of T cells after yellow fever vaccination. MiXCR was run by TCRdb on the 5' RACE reads, yielding one entry per CDR3 protein. The table has more than 45,000 distinct CDR3 sequences, approximately 6% seen once. Sequencing was performed on PBMCs, either bulk or a sorted T-cell subset (CD4+, CD8+, memory, or dextramer-sorted; not recorded which), taken on the day of the yellow fever booster vaccination. The receptors shown here come from a man between 18 and 29 years old who received the YFV17D yellow fever vaccine.

This clonotype was seen a handful of times. This sequence joins TRBV4-1 and TRBJ2-7; a possible D gene is TRBD2 (8 bases). Germline V gene lookup returns CDR1 MGHRA and CDR2 YSYEKL. CDR3 length: 19 residues. Trimming took off 2 bases at V and 1 base at J, with 24 bases between the two ends. The CDR3 nucleotides read TGCGCCAGCAGCCAATTTGGGACAGCGGTAGCGGGGAAGTCCTACGAGCAGTACTTC. Its translation: CASSQFGTAVAGKSYEQYF.

This clonotype came up many times. The chain is built from TRBV5-1 and TRBJ1-1; the D is unclear. There are 15 residues in the CDR3. Germline assignment: CDR1 SGHRS and CDR2 YFSETQ. Trimming removed 3 bases from V and 4 bases from J, with 16 bases in between. The CDR3 reads CASSSQGIGSTEAFF. DNA for the CDR3: TGCGCCAGCAGCTCACAAGGGATAGGTAGCACTGAAGCTTTCTTT.

This clonotype was seen a few times. J is TRBJ1-5 and V is TRBV27, with D possibly being TRBD1 (5 bases). CDR3 length equals 14 residues. CDR1 MNHEY and CDR2 SMNVEV come from the germline V gene (reference sequence). Trimming removed 4 bases from V and 0 bases from J, with 7 bases in between. Here the CDR3 reads CASSWGGSNQPQHF. In nucleotides, the CDR3 is TGTGCCAGCAGTTGGGGGGGTAGCAATCAGCCCCAGCATTTT.

This chain joins TRBV4-3 and TRBJ2-3; D is perhaps TRBD1 or TRBD2 (7 bases each). The CDR3 extends over 17 amino acids. The germline gives CDR1 LGHNA, CDR2 YSLEER. Deletions cut 0 bases from V and 0 bases from J, with 13 bases between. DNA for the CDR3: TGCGCCAGCAGCCAAGATAGCAGGGGGGGTAGCACAGATACGCAGTATTTT. Its protein is CASSQDSRGGSTDTQYF.

This clonotype has a handful of counts. This chain links TRBV6-2 or TRBV6-3 with TRBJ1-5; TRBD1 matches at 7 bases. This CDR3 is 14 amino acids long. CDR1 is MNHEY, CDR2 SVGEGT, per germline. The V segment lost 9 bases and the J segment 3 bases; nucleotides outside the gene matches: 8. The CDR3 sequence is CASGDSVINQPQHF. CDR3 in DNA: TGTGCCAGTGGGGACAGCGTAATCAATCAGCCCCAGCATTTT.

The sample holds many counts of this clonotype. The CDR3 is CASSLIRVQETQYF. DNA for the CDR3: TGTGCCAGCAGCTTAATAAGGGTCCAAGAGACCCAGTACTTC. V usage is TRBV7-9 and J usage is TRBJ2-5; D remains unclear. CDR1 is SEHNR and CDR2 is FQNEAQ in the germline V gene (reference sequence). This CDR3 has 14 amino acids. V shed 2 bases and J shed 1 base, with 8 bases lying between them.

V is TRBV7-9 and J is TRBJ1-2; 7 nucleotides line up with TRBD1. With 2 bases clipped from V and 8 bases from J, the junction kept 5 bases outside the gene matches. This CDR3 has 13 residues. Looked up from germline, CDR1 is SEHNR and CDR2 is FQNEAQ (reference sequence). The DNA of the CDR3 is TGTGCCAGCAGCTTAACCACAGGGGAAGGCTACACCTTC. It encodes CASSLTTGEGYTF.

This clonotype has more than one count but fewer than ten. This chain connects TRBV20-1 to TRBJ1-5; perhaps TRBD1 as D (5 bases). CDR1 and CDR2 from the germline V gene are DFQATT and SNEGSKA (reference sequence). The V end lost 5 bases, the J end lost 3 bases, and 11 bases lay between the germline ends. This CDR3 contains 13 residues. CDR3 in amino acids: CSAARGVNQPQHF. CDR3 bases: TGCAGTGCTGCCCGAGGGGTCAATCAGCCCCAGCATTTT.

This clonotype was counted at least ten times. The gene calls are TRBV13 and TRBJ1-2; tentatively, D is TRBD1 (6 bases). The CDR3 is 16 amino acids. Trimming cost V 0 bases and J 6 bases, with 17 bases left between them. Germline assignment: CDR1 PRHDT and CDR2 FYEKMQ (reference sequence). The CDR3 is CASSLGGRGGPNGYTF. The CDR3 bases are TGTGCCAGCAGCTTAGGCGGCCGAGGGGGGCCGAATGGCTACACCTTC.

The rearrangement uses TRBV10-3 and TRBJ2-5; tentative D call: TRBD2 (5 bases). The CDR3 contains 13 residues. Germline-derived CDR1 and CDR2 are ENHRY and SYGVKD. The V gene lost 8 bases and the J gene lost 5 bases, with 15 bases spanning the gap. The CDR3 DNA reads as TGTGCCATCTGGCTGGAGGCCTTTGAGACCCAGTACTTC. Protein sequence: CAIWLEAFETQYF.

This clonotype has more than one count but fewer than ten. The genes are TRBV20-1 and TRBJ2-1, with 8 bases that match TRBD1. CDR1 and CDR2 from the germline V gene are DFQATT and SNEGSKA (reference sequence). The CDR3 sequence is 13 residues long. V gave up 3 bases and J gave up 6 bases; unmatched junction bases: 4. CDR3 amino acids: CSARRGTGNEQFF. CDR3 DNA sequence: TGCAGTGCTAGGAGGGGGACAGGCAATGAGCAGTTCTTC.

The chain recombines TRBV6-1 with TRBJ1-5; no clear D gene. V lost 5 bases, J lost 3 bases, and 11 bases lay in between. Germline V lookup: CDR1 MNHNS, CDR2 SASEGT. The CDR3 runs 14 residues. Here the CDR3 reads CASSREGYNQPQHF. DNA for the CDR3: TGTGCCAGCAGTAGGGAAGGATACAATCAGCCCCAGCATTTT.

This chain links TRBV4-3 with TRBJ2-7; D gene uncertain. Trimming took off 0 bases at V and 5 bases at J, with 14 bases between the two ends. Germline V lookup: CDR1 LGHNA, CDR2 YSLEER. There are 15 residues in the CDR3. The CDR3 sequence is CASSQDPWATHEQYF. In DNA form, the CDR3 reads TGCGCCAGCAGCCAAGACCCGTGGGCCACCCACGAGCAGTACTTC.

The chain couples TRBV2 to TRBJ2-2; D not resolved. CDR3 length equals 15 residues. The V gene's germline CDR1 is SNHLY and CDR2 FYNNEI. The V end lost 1 base, the J end lost 1 base, and 7 bases lay between the germline ends. In DNA form, the CDR3 reads TGTGCCAGCAGTGAAGTCAGGCTGAACACCGGGGAGCTGTTTTTT. Translating gives CASSEVRLNTGELFF.

This clonotype was detected a few times. This rearrangement joins TRBV4-3 to TRBJ1-1, with D possibly TRBD1 on 5 matching bases. Germline CDR1 and CDR2: LGHNA and YSLEER. The CDR3 length is 13 residues. The V gene lost 0 bases and the J gene lost 6 bases, with 8 bases spanning the gap. CDR3 sequence reads: CASSQEMGAEAFF. In DNA, the CDR3 is TGCGCCAGCAGCCAAGAGATGGGGGCTGAAGCTTTCTTT.

This clonotype was detected many times. This chain joins TRBV7-2 and TRBJ2-7; the D call may be TRBD1 or TRBD2 (5 bases each). The CDR3 sequence is 16 residues long. Germline lookup yields CDR1 SGHTA and CDR2 FQGNSA. The V end lost 4 bases, the J end lost 2 bases, and 18 bases lay between the germline ends. CDR3 in amino acids: CASSYGPGTDAYEQYF. The CDR3, as DNA: TGTGCCAGCAGCTACGGACCCGGGACGGACGCCTACGAGCAGTACTTC.

This chain links TRBV2 with TRBJ1-2; 10 nucleotides line up with TRBD1. The junction had 5 bases not matched to a gene; V was cut back by 3 bases and J by 4 bases. The V gene's germline CDR1 is SNHLY and CDR2 FYNNEI. This CDR3 is 15 amino acids long. CDR3 sequence: CASSDGQGGIYGYTF. In nucleotides, the CDR3 is TGTGCCAGCAGTGATGGACAGGGGGGTATCTATGGCTACACCTTC. Filled out from reference TRBV2 and TRBJ1-2, the complete variable domain reads EPEVTQTPSHQVTQMGQEVILRCVPISNHLYFYWYRQILGQKVEFLVSFYNNEISEKSEIFDDQFSVERPDGSNFTLKIRSTKLEDSAMYFCASSDGQGGIYGYTFGSGTRLTVV.

In this sample, this clonotype turned up many times. This chain links TRBV28 with TRBJ2-5; a weak D match, TRBD2 (6 bases). Trimming shortened V by 8 bases and J by 1 base, and 14 bases separated the two germline ends. The CDR3 loop spans 14 amino acids. Germline CDR1 reads MDHEN; CDR2 reads SYDVKM. CDR3 nucleotides: TGTGCCAGCGCCCCCGGGAGCGGCCAAGAGACCCAGTACTTC. Its protein is CASAPGSGQETQYF. Supplemented by reference TRBV28 and TRBJ2-5, the full variable domain reads DVKVTQSSRYLVKRTGEKVFLECVQDMDHENMFWYRQDPGLGLRLIYFSYDVKMKEKGDIPEGYSVSREKKERFSLILESASTNQTSMYLCASAPGSGQETQYFGPGTRLLVL.